A single sample gave rise to the 25 T cell receptor beta chains below, sequenced in a study of Ad26.COV2.S vaccination and SARS-CoV-2 variants. TCRdb's table, derived via immunoSEQ multiplex PCR, lists solely in-frame clones and lacks some. This table has 300,000 to 400,000 clones, approximately 84% appearing once. Treatment specified: some 19 received Ad26.COV2.S at low or high dose, single or two shots; several received placebo; per-sample allocation not given. Sampling happened 63 days after the first vaccine or placebo injection. Sequencing used peripheral blood, obtained in a trial of Ad26.COV2.S vaccine versus placebo. Receptors originate from a person between 18 and 60 years old who received the Ad26.COV2.S COVID-19 vaccine or a placebo.

The rearrangement uses TRBV5-1 and TRBJ1-4; 10 bases match TRBD1. The V gene end was trimmed by 0 bases and the J gene end by 3 bases; junction bases not matched to a gene: 5. Germline V gene lookup returns CDR1 SGHRS and CDR2 YFSETQ. This CDR3 is built from 17 residues. Here the CDR3 DNA reads TGCGCCAGCAGCTTGGGGGACAGGGGACGTTCTAATGAAAAACTGTTTTTT. Translated, it gives CASSLGDRGRSNEKLFF.

CDR3 region: CAISESRGSGYTF. As DNA, the CDR3 is TGTGCCATCAGTGAGTCTAGGGGGTCTGGCTACACCTTC. The rearrangement joins TRBV10-3 to TRBJ1-2; maybe TRBD1 (6 bases). The CDR3 totals 13 residues. The germline V gene has CDR1 ENHRY and CDR2 SYGVKD. V was cut by 0 bases and J by 7 bases, with 9 bases left in between.

The V call is TRBV18, the J call TRBJ2-2; D is ambiguous. CDR1 is KGHSH, CDR2 LQKENI, per germline. The CDR3 loop spans 14 amino acids. Trimming removed 1 base from V and 3 bases from J, with 6 bases in between. The CDR3 sequence: CASSPLGDTGELFF. The DNA for the CDR3 is TGTGCCAGCTCACCACTTGGGGACACCGGGGAGCTGTTTTTT.

The chain employs TRBV29-1 and TRBJ2-3; 10 nucleotides match TRBD2. J gave up 3 bases and V 3 bases, and 12 bases lay outside the gene matches. Per germline, CDR1 SQVTM and CDR2 ANQGSEA. The CDR3 is 17 amino acids. The CDR3 protein is CSVDLVRLAGVTDTQYF. The DNA for the CDR3 is TGCAGCGTTGATCTCGTCCGGCTAGCGGGAGTGACAGATACGCAGTATTTT.

V usage is TRBV3-1 (or the pseudogene TRBV3-2) and J usage is TRBJ1-2; TRBD1 is a possible D gene (6 bases). The germline V and J ends were trimmed by 4 bases and 0 bases, with 12 bases remaining between them. This CDR3 region has 15 residues. Germline V gives CDR1 LGHDT, CDR2 YNNKEL (reference sequence). The CDR3 spells CASSPPGAPNYGYTF. The CDR3 DNA sequence: TGTGCCAGCAGCCCCCCAGGGGCCCCTAACTATGGCTACACCTTC.

This chain links TRBV19 with TRBJ2-7, with unresolved D. The CDR3 has 13 residues. Germline V lookup: CDR1 LNHDA, CDR2 SQIVND (reference sequence). Trimming took off 0 bases at V and 5 bases at J, with 8 bases between the two ends. The CDR3: CASSIDLENEQYF. In DNA form, the CDR3 reads TGTGCCAGTAGTATAGATCTAGAGAACGAGCAGTACTTC.

The V and J genes are TRBV15 and TRBJ2-2, with 8 bases that match TRBD2. Trimming at V came to 2 bases and at J to 4 bases, leaving 6 bases not matched to a gene. The germline V gene has CDR1 LNHNV and CDR2 YYDKDF (reference sequence). This CDR3 has 16 amino acids. CDR3 residues: CATSRLAGGGTGELFF. DNA for the CDR3: TGTGCCACCAGCAGACTAGCGGGTGGTGGCACCGGGGAGCTGTTTTTT.

This clone occurred a few times. Here the CDR3 DNA reads TGCGCCAGCAGCCAAGATTTGTTAGGCAACCCCTACAATGAGCAGTTCTTC. It encodes CASSQDLLGNPYNEQFF. The genes are TRBV4-3 and TRBJ2-1; D not resolved. The CDR3 spans 17 residues. Germline loops: CDR1 LGHNA, CDR2 YSLEER. The V gene lost 0 bases and the J gene lost 2 bases, with 14 bases spanning the gap.

The chain has TRBV10-3 and TRBJ1-2; 8 bases agree with TRBD1. CDR3 size: 18 residues. Germline CDR1 reads ENHRY; CDR2 reads SYGVKD. V was clipped by 4 bases and J by 0 bases; unmatched bases: 13. The CDR3 DNA reads as TGTGCCATCAGTGGAACACCGGGACAGGCGTCCTCTAACTATGGCTACACCTTC. This gives the protein CAISGTPGQASSNYGYTF.

The chain employs TRBV18 and TRBJ1-4, with a possible D match to TRBD1 (5 bases). Germline V gene data show CDR1 as KGHSH and CDR2 as LQKENI. The CDR3 is made up of 15 amino acids. V shed 2 bases and J shed 4 bases, with 11 bases lying between them. The CDR3, as DNA: TGTGCCAGCTCACCAGGGGCCGGTCATAATGAAAAACTGTTTTTT. This codes for CASSPGAGHNEKLFF.

The chain employs TRBV9 and TRBJ1-2; 7 positions agree with TRBD1. CDR1 and CDR2 (germline): SGDLS, YYNGEE. J lost 1 base, V lost 3 bases, and 6 bases had no gene match. The CDR3 totals 15 residues. As DNA, the CDR3 is TGTGCCAGCAGCGGACAGGGTTCGGGTAACTATGGCTACACCTTC. This codes for CASSGQGSGNYGYTF.

The chain carries TRBV2 and TRBJ2-2; 11 bases fit TRBD1. This CDR3 contains 17 residues. Germline V gives CDR1 SNHLY, CDR2 FYNNEI. Germline trimming cut 6 bases from V and 3 bases from J; bases unmatched to any gene: 9. The CDR3 is CASSQLGQGADTGELFF. The CDR3 region has the DNA TGTGCCAGCAGCCAGCTCGGACAGGGGGCTGACACCGGGGAGCTGTTTTTT.

Of note for this clone: At the DNA level, this CDR3 is encoded by other sequences in the same sample as well. In nucleotides, the CDR3 is TGTGCCAGCAGCTCAGATAGCACAGATACGCAGTATTTT. Translation: CASSSDSTDTQYF. The rearrangement uses TRBV5-4 and TRBJ2-3, with unresolved D. Trimming stripped 3 bases from V and 0 bases from J, with 5 bases between. CDR1 SGHNT and CDR2 YYREEE come from the germline V gene (reference sequence). The CDR3 loop spans 13 amino acids.

The genes are TRBV6-2 or TRBV6-3 and TRBJ1-1; D is perhaps TRBD1 (5 bases). V dropped 2 bases and J dropped 7 bases, with 14 bases sitting between them. The CDR3 runs 14 residues. The germline gives CDR1 MNHEY, CDR2 SVGEGT. CDR3 sequence: CASSYGHGGGEAFF. The CDR3 nucleotides are TGTGCCAGCAGTTACGGCCACGGGGGAGGTGAAGCTTTCTTT.

The genes are TRBV7-2 and TRBJ2-7; perhaps D is TRBD1 or TRBD2 (5 bases each). The CDR3 is made up of 15 amino acids. Looked up from germline, CDR1 is SGHTA and CDR2 is FQGNSA. V dropped 1 base and J dropped 2 bases, with 12 bases sitting between them. The CDR3 nucleotides read TGTGCCAGCAGCTTAGGGGGGACGGCGACCTACGAGCAGTACTTC. Encoded protein: CASSLGGTATYEQYF.

This clone was counted a single time. The chain combines TRBV15 with TRBJ2-5; 8 bases align to TRBD1. This CDR3 is built from 15 residues. The V gene end was trimmed by 5 bases and the J gene end by 4 bases; junction bases not matched to a gene: 9. Germline values: CDR1 LNHNV, CDR2 YYDKDF (reference sequence). The CDR3 sequence: CATSRILQGGETQYF. CDR3 coding DNA: TGTGCCACCAGCCGTATTCTACAGGGGGGAGAGACCCAGTACTTC.

V gene TRBV28 combines with J gene TRBJ1-4; no clear D gene. V shed 6 bases and J shed 4 bases, with 12 bases lying between them. Germline values: CDR1 MDHEN, CDR2 SYDVKM. The CDR3 is made up of 14 amino acids. The CDR3 here is CASSPGSINEKLFF. CDR3 in DNA: TGTGCCAGCAGCCCGGGCTCGATTAATGAAAAACTGTTTTTT.

DNA of the CDR3: TGTGCCAGCTCAGCAGGACAGTCAATTACTGGAAACACCATATATTTT. Translated, it gives CASSAGQSITGNTIYF. The genes are TRBV18 and TRBJ1-3, with D possibly matching TRBD1 (6 bases). Germline assignment: CDR1 KGHSH and CDR2 LQKENI. V dropped 5 bases and J dropped 2 bases, with 16 bases sitting between them. The CDR3 has 16 amino acids.

This chain links TRBV3-1 (or the pseudogene TRBV3-2) with TRBJ2-5; D unclear. The V gene's germline CDR1 is LGHDT and CDR2 YNNKEL (reference sequence). The length of the CDR3 is 13 residues. Deletions cut 0 bases from V and 7 bases from J, with 9 bases between. The CDR3 region is CASSQDLDATQYF. CDR3 bases: TGTGCCAGCAGCCAAGATCTGGATGCGACCCAGTACTTC.

The chain uses TRBV2 and TRBJ2-5; 9 bases map to TRBD1. Trimming took 6 bases from V and 5 from J; bases not matched to a gene: 7. CDR3 length: 14 amino acids. Germline loops: CDR1 SNHLY, CDR2 FYNNEI. CDR3 DNA sequence: TGTGCCAGCAGCGAACAGGGGGCCGGGGAGACCCAGTACTTC. Translated, it gives CASSEQGAGETQYF. The variable domain in full, with the rest retrieved from reference TRBV2 and TRBJ2-5, is EPEVTQTPSHQVTQMGQEVILRCVPISNHLYFYWYRQILGQKVEFLVSFYNNEISEKSEIFDDQFSVERPDGSNFTLKIRSTKLEDSAMYFCASSEQGAGETQYFGPGTRLLVL.

CDR3 loop: CASSYARDYHTDTQYF. DNA for the CDR3: TGTGCCAGCAGTTACGCGAGGGACTATCACACAGATACGCAGTATTTT. The gene calls are TRBV6-2 or TRBV6-3 and TRBJ2-3; 7 nucleotides line up with TRBD2. The germline gives CDR1 MNHEY, CDR2 SVGEGT. The CDR3 spans 16 residues. V lost 2 bases to trimming and J lost 2 bases; unmatched junction nucleotides: 7.

This chain connects TRBV5-1 to TRBJ2-3; 7 positions match TRBD2. The CDR3 is made up of 15 amino acids. V shed 4 bases, J shed 4 bases, and the junction held 9 bases outside the gene matches. Looked up from germline, CDR1 is SGHRS and CDR2 is YFSETQ. The CDR3 sequence: CASSKDGRLADTQYF. CDR3 in DNA: TGCGCCAGCAGCAAGGACGGGAGGCTGGCAGATACGCAGTATTTT. The whole variable domain, remainder taken from reference TRBV5-1 and TRBJ2-3, is KAGVTQTPRYLIKTRGQQVTLSCSPISGHRSVSWYQQTPGQGLQFLFEYFSETQRNKGNFPGRFSGRQFSNSRSEMNVSTLELGDSALYLCASSKDGRLADTQYFGPGTRLTVL.

A single count supports this clone. The chain has TRBV9 and TRBJ2-1; 16 bases line up with TRBD2. The CDR3 totals 19 residues. V was clipped by 4 bases and J by 3 bases; unmatched bases: 10. The germline V gene has CDR1 SGDLS and CDR2 YYNGEE. This CDR3 is CASSTPGTSGRAVYNEQFF. The CDR3 DNA follows: TGTGCCAGCAGCACACCGGGGACTAGCGGGAGGGCTGTCTACAATGAGCAGTTCTTC.

The chain carries TRBV3-1 (or the pseudogene TRBV3-2) and TRBJ2-7; 9 positions match TRBD1. Trimming cost V 6 bases and J 5 bases; bases outside gene matches: 8. CDR1 LGHDT and CDR2 YNNKEL come from the germline V gene (reference sequence). The CDR3 is 14 residues long. The CDR3 nucleotides read TGTGCCAGCAGGGGTACAGGGGGCGTCGACGAGCAGTACTTC. Encoded protein: CASRGTGGVDEQYF.

V gene TRBV5-8 combines with J gene TRBJ2-7; possibly TRBD2 for D (5 bases). Germline V gene data show CDR1 as SGHTS and CDR2 as YDEGEE. This CDR3 has 15 amino acids. Trimming removed 2 bases at V and 0 bases at J, with 12 bases between. The CDR3 here is CASSFWTADSYEQYF. The CDR3 DNA reads TGTGCCAGCAGCTTCTGGACTGCGGACTCCTACGAGCAGTACTTC.